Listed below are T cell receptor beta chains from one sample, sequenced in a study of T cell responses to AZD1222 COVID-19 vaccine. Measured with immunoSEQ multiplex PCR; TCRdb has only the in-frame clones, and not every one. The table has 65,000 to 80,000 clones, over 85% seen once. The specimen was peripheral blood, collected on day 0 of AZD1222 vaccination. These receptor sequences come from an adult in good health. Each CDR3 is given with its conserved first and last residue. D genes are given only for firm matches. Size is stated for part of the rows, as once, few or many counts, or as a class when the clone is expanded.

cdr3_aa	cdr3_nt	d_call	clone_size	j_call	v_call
CASSLSGLDTGELFF	TGCGCCAGCAGCTTATCAGGGCTTGACACCGGGGAGCTGTTTTTT	-	-	TRBJ2-2	TRBV5-1
CASSEPGVMNTEAFF	TGTGCCAGCAGTGAACCAGGGGTAATGAACACTGAAGCTTTCTTT	-	-	TRBJ1-1	TRBV2
CASSQDGPAGAFF	TGTGCCAGCAGCCAAGATGGCCCCGCAGGAGCTTTCTTT	-	-	TRBJ1-1	TRBV3-1/TRBV3-2
CASSERGGQLFF	TGTGCCAGCAGTGAACGGGGGGGACAGTTGTTCTTC	-	once	TRBJ2-1	TRBV2
CASSPRTREKLFF	TGTGCCAGCAGCCCCCGAACTCGGGAAAAACTGTTTTTT	-	once	TRBJ1-4	TRBV5-6
CASSIGRVEEKLFF	TGTGCCAGCAGCATCGGGAGAGTAGAGGAAAAACTGTTTTTT	-	-	TRBJ1-4	TRBV7-8
CASSKVAPGDDGYTF	TGTGCCAGCAGCAAGGTAGCCCCGGGGGATGATGGCTACACCTTC	-	-	TRBJ1-2	TRBV7-9
CASSPPPAGPQVGSYNEQFF	TGTGCCAGCAGCCCCCCCCCAGCAGGGCCCCAAGTGGGCTCCTACAATGAGCAGTTCTTC	-	-	TRBJ2-1	TRBV7-6
CASSAGGTEAFF	TGTGCCAGCTCAGCGGGGGGAACTGAAGCTTTCTTT	-	-	TRBJ1-1	TRBV18
CASQDRATYNSPLHF	TGTGCCAGCCAAGACAGGGCAACCTATAATTCACCCCTCCACTTT	TRBD1	-	TRBJ1-6	TRBV19
CSASSGSSDTQYF	TGCAGCGCCTCTAGCGGGAGCTCAGATACGCAGTATTTT	TRBD2	-	TRBJ2-3	TRBV29-1
CASTGQPMNTEAFF	TGTGCCAGTACAGGACAGCCCATGAACACTGAAGCTTTCTTT	-	-	TRBJ1-1	TRBV19
CASSPAGTVFPPSF	TGTGCCAGCAGTCCCGCGGGGACAGTTTTTCCGCCGTCGTTC	TRBD1	-	TRBJ1-2	TRBV7-9
CASSLGQGYTGELFF	TGCGCCAGCAGCTTGGGACAGGGTTACACCGGGGAGCTGTTTTTT	TRBD1	-	TRBJ2-2	TRBV5-1
CASSAPGTGHYEQYF	TGTGCCAGCAGCGCTCCCGGGACAGGACACTACGAGCAGTACTTC	TRBD1	-	TRBJ2-7	TRBV7-9
CASRGGDGWNYGYTF	TGTGCCAGCAGGGGGGGGGACGGATGGAACTATGGCTACACCTTC	-	-	TRBJ1-2	TRBV6-5
CASSLEGQGHTEAFF	TGCGCCAGCAGCTTGGAGGGGCAGGGGCACACTGAAGCTTTCTTT	-	-	TRBJ1-1	TRBV5-1
CASSLREGNTGELFF	TGTGCCAGCAGCTTAAGGGAGGGGAACACCGGGGAGCTGTTTTTT	TRBD2	-	TRBJ2-2	TRBV7-3
CAWSPGAGQPQHF	TGTGCCTGGAGTCCAGGGGCCGGTCAGCCCCAGCATTTT	-	-	TRBJ1-5	TRBV30
CASSPNRGESLGEQFF	TGTGCCAGCAGCCCTAACAGGGGGGAGTCTTTAGGTGAGCAGTTCTTC	TRBD1	-	TRBJ2-1	TRBV27
CASSSPNGIHEQYF	TGTGCCAGCAGCTCCCCTAACGGGATCCACGAGCAGTACTTC	-	-	TRBJ2-7	TRBV7-9
CASSFGHTANEKLFF	TGCGCCAGCAGCTTCGGTCACACGGCTAATGAAAAACTGTTTTTT	-	-	TRBJ1-4	TRBV5-1
CASSPTLQGGNEQFF	TGTGCCAGCAGCCCAACCTTACAGGGAGGCAATGAGCAGTTCTTC	-	-	TRBJ2-1	TRBV7-3
CASSLLGGETGELFF	TGTGCCAGCAGCTTATTAGGGGGGGAAACCGGGGAGCTGTTTTTT	-	-	TRBJ2-2	TRBV13
CASNRGSEYEQYF	TGTGCCAGCAACAGGGGCTCTGAATACGAGCAGTACTTC	TRBD1	-	TRBJ2-7	TRBV6-5
CASSDGGYTEAFF	TGTGCCAGCAGCGACGGGGGATACACTGAAGCTTTCTTT	-	-	TRBJ1-1	TRBV3-1/TRBV3-2
CAIRGRDHNEQFF	TGTGCCATCAGAGGGCGGGACCACAATGAGCAGTTCTTC	-	-	TRBJ2-1	TRBV10-3
CASSEAGEQYF	TGTGCCAGCAGTGAAGCAGGCGAGCAGTACTTC	-	-	TRBJ2-7	TRBV2
CSAPALTASTDTQYF	TGCAGCGCCCCCGCATTGACCGCTAGCACAGATACGCAGTATTTT	-	-	TRBJ2-3	TRBV29-1
CASSLEGAGDTQYF	TGCGCCAGCAGCTTGGAGGGGGCTGGAGATACGCAGTATTTT	TRBD1	-	TRBJ2-3	TRBV5-1
CASTKGVGGNEKLFF	TGTGCCAGCACTAAAGGGGTCGGGGGTAATGAAAAACTGTTTTTT	-	-	TRBJ1-4	TRBV7-8
CASSLGTSGSPRDTQYF	TGCGCCAGCAGCTTGGGGACTAGCGGGAGTCCGCGAGATACGCAGTATTTT	TRBD2	-	TRBJ2-3	TRBV5-1
CASSYTLAGRENTIYF	TGTGCCAGCAGTTACACCCTCGCGGGGCGCGAAAACACCATATATTTT	-	-	TRBJ1-3	TRBV6-2/TRBV6-3
CASSLSSTGYTEAFF	TGTGCCAGCAGTTTATCTTCGACAGGGTACACTGAAGCTTTCTTT	TRBD1	-	TRBJ1-1	TRBV27
CASSQRQVRATIYF	TGTGCCAGCAGCCAACGACAGGTTCGAGCCACCATATATTTT	-	once	TRBJ1-3	TRBV5-8
CASSVGQNEKLFF	TGTGCCAGCAGCGTCGGACAGAATGAAAAACTGTTTTTT	-	-	TRBJ1-4	TRBV9
CASSEFVRDYGYTF	TGTGCCAGCAGTGAGTTCGTCAGAGACTATGGCTACACCTTC	-	once	TRBJ1-2	TRBV6-1
CASSVGGRSPYEQYF	TGTGCCAGCAGCGTAGGCGGGAGGTCCCCCTACGAGCAGTACTTC	TRBD2	-	TRBJ2-7	TRBV9
CSGDRSNEQFF	TGCAGCGGGGACAGGTCCAATGAGCAGTTCTTC	TRBD1	-	TRBJ2-1	TRBV29-1
CASSAYLGAEQYF	TGTGCCAGCAGCGCCTACTTGGGGGCCGAGCAGTACTTC	-	-	TRBJ2-7	TRBV5-6
CASSLVGLGQPQHF	TGCGCCAGCAGCTTGGTAGGGTTGGGTCAGCCCCAGCATTTT	-	-	TRBJ1-5	TRBV5-1
CASSSGTSGGEQYF	TGCGCCAGCAGCTCCGGGACTAGCGGGGGGGAGCAGTACTTC	TRBD2	-	TRBJ2-7	TRBV5-1
CASSQRIRKDSPLHF	TGTGCCAGCAGTCAGAGGATAAGGAAGGATTCACCCCTCCACTTT	-	-	TRBJ1-6	TRBV11-3